The T cell receptor (beta chain) under discussion was sequenced for a study of cytomegalovirus exposure and HLA in healthy donors. About the study: Out of 398 genotyped donors, about 76% belonged to the Caucasian-associated ancestry cluster. Study outcomes and limitations: Many donors carried some public TCRs, although rarity characterized most TCR sequences.

The CDR3 is made up of 15 amino acids. Germline CDR1 is MNHNS and CDR2 is SASEGT. Trimming took 4 bases from V and 1 from J, leaving 11 bases between them. In this sample, this clone turned up a few times. The target antigen is unknown. The PCR ran on 60 Vbeta and 13 Jbeta primers. Authors' processing steps: Later, tens of millions of unique TCR beta chains were counted in an analysis, and some 9.9 million of them were shared. The assay was immunoSEQ multiplex PCR, and TCRdb's table has in-frame clones only and misses some. The D gene and trimming were derived from the DNA, and the V and J assignments and clone size from that table. The data show about 99,000 clones, 60% to 80% seen once. This cohort consisted of healthy bone marrow donors.

The TCR originated in a man aged 35-49 years in good health and CMV-seronegative. What was sequenced was PBMCs. The chain couples TRBV6-1 to TRBJ1-5, with D tentatively TRBD1 (6 bases). In nucleotides, the CDR3 is TGTGCCAGCAGTGTACAGGGACTAAGCAATCAGCCCCAGCATTTT. Protein sequence: CASSVQGLSNQPQHF.